Listed below are T cell receptor beta chains from one sample, sequenced in a study of early T cells in non-severe SARS-CoV-2 infection. TCRdb itself ran the 5' RACE reads through MiXCR, one entry per CDR3 protein. The sample shows fewer than 60,000 distinct CDR3 sequences, about 10% of them seen only once. Sequenced input: whole blood. These receptors were obtained from an adult who was a healthcare worker with PCR-confirmed SARS-CoV-2 infection or an uninfected control (not recorded which). Both conserved end residues are part of each CDR3. D genes are given only for firm matches. A row's size may be missing; if present it is once, few, many or a size class.

DNA: TGTGCCAGCAGCTCCCGAGGTAGCGGGACTTCCTACAATGAGCAGTTCTTC
CDR3: CASSSRGSGTSYNEQFF
size: .
J: TRBJ2-1
D: TRBD2
V: TRBV11-2

DNA: TGCAGTGCTAGACAGGGTTCTCTCTCCTATAATTCACCCCTCCACTTT
CDR3: CSARQGSLSYNSPLHF
size: few
J: TRBJ1-6
D: .
V: TRBV20-1

DNA: TGTGCCAGCAAGGGACACCTAATGAACACTGAAGCTTTCTTT
CDR3: CASKGHLMNTEAFF
size: .
J: TRBJ1-1
D: .
V: TRBV12-3/TRBV12-4

DNA: TGTGCCAGCAGCCAAGAGGCAGCGGGGACCTACAATGAGCAGTTCTTC
CDR3: CASSQEAAGTYNEQFF
size: .
J: TRBJ2-1
D: TRBD2
V: TRBV4-2

DNA: TGTGCCAGCAGGGCTACCGTTCACGGGAGCTACTCTGGGGCCAACGTCCTGACTTTC
CDR3: CASRATVHGSYSGANVLTF
size: few
J: TRBJ2-6
D: .
V: TRBV6-2/TRBV6-3

DNA: TGCGCCAGCAGCCCGGCGGGGGGCCCCAGCTCCTACGAGCAGTACTTC
CDR3: CASSPAGGPSSYEQYF
size: many
J: TRBJ2-7
D: TRBD2
V: TRBV5-1

DNA: TGCAGCGTCTATATAGAGGGAGGCTACACCTTC
CDR3: CSVYIEGGYTF
size: many
J: TRBJ1-2
D: .
V: TRBV29-1

DNA: TGCGCCAGCAGCCAACTGACTAGCGGGAGGGCCTTTGAGACCCAGTACTTC
CDR3: CASSQLTSGRAFETQYF
size: many
J: TRBJ2-5
D: TRBD2
V: TRBV4-1

DNA: TGTGCCAGCAGTCAGGGACAGCTATCTGCGTCCAAGCAGTTCTTC
CDR3: CASSQGQLSASKQFF
size: few
J: TRBJ2-1
D: TRBD1
V: TRBV27

DNA: TGTGCCAGCAGGCCTCAACCCGGGACAGGGGGGTACGAGCAGTACTTC
CDR3: CASRPQPGTGGYEQYF
size: few
J: TRBJ2-7
D: TRBD1
V: TRBV28

DNA: TGTGCCAGCAGCCCGACGTCCCCGAATTCACCCCTCCACTTT
CDR3: CASSPTSPNSPLHF
size: many
J: TRBJ1-6
D: .
V: TRBV7-9

DNA: TGTGCCAGCAGCTTGGCCGCGACAGGGGCCTATGGCTACACCTTC
CDR3: CASSLAATGAYGYTF
size: many
J: TRBJ1-2
D: TRBD1
V: TRBV5-5

DNA: TGTGCCATCAGTGATTTTGGTGGGGACTCAGGCTACACCTTC
CDR3: CAISDFGGDSGYTF
size: many
J: TRBJ1-2
D: .
V: TRBV10-3

DNA: TGCGCCAGCAGCTTACAGAGCGGGAGGAGAGGTACGCAGTATTTT
CDR3: CASSLQSGRRGTQYF
size: .
J: TRBJ2-3
D: TRBD2
V: TRBV5-1

DNA: TGTGCCAGCAGCTTCAACAGGAATGAGCAGTTCTTC
CDR3: CASSFNRNEQFF
size: .
J: TRBJ2-1
D: .
V: TRBV7-2

DNA: TGTGCCAGCAGCGTAGCCAGCAATCAGAACAGCCTTGGGGAAAAACTGTTTTTT
CDR3: CASSVASNQNSLGEKLFF
size: few
J: TRBJ1-4
D: .
V: TRBV9

DNA: TGTGCCAGCAGCATCCTAGCGGGAGTGGGGGAGCTGTTTTTT
CDR3: CASSILAGVGELFF
size: few
J: TRBJ2-2
D: TRBD2
V: TRBV7-2

DNA: TGTGCCAGCAGCGCCTCCGGGACAGGGGCCTCACCCCTCCACTTT
CDR3: CASSASGTGASPLHF
size: many
J: TRBJ1-6
D: TRBD1
V: TRBV9

DNA: TGCAGTGCTCGTCCACCCGGGACTAGCTCCATGGGGCAGTTCTTC
CDR3: CSARPPGTSSMGQFF
size: many
J: TRBJ2-1
D: TRBD2
V: TRBV20-1

DNA: TGTGCCAGCAGTGCTGACAGGGCAGCGACAGATACGCAGTATTTT
CDR3: CASSADRAATDTQYF
size: many
J: TRBJ2-3
D: TRBD1
V: TRBV28

DNA: TGTGCCAGCAGGGGGACCAGGGACCACGAGCAGTACTTC
CDR3: CASRGTRDHEQYF
size: many
J: TRBJ2-7
D: .
V: TRBV28

DNA: TGTGCCAGCAGTTTTCGGACAGGGTCCATTTCGGGCAATCAGCCCCAGCATTTT
CDR3: CASSFRTGSISGNQPQHF
size: .
J: TRBJ1-5
D: TRBD1
V: TRBV28

DNA: TGTGCCAGCAGCCCCTCCTCGGCTGAGCAGTTCTTC
CDR3: CASSPSSAEQFF
size: many
J: TRBJ2-1
D: .
V: TRBV7-9

DNA: TGTGCCAGCAGCTTATTCCAGGGGAATGAGCAGTTCTTC
CDR3: CASSLFQGNEQFF
size: .
J: TRBJ2-1
D: .
V: TRBV7-3

DNA: TGTGCCAGCAGCTTGGTAGGGGGGGACGGGGAGCTGTTTTTT
CDR3: CASSLVGGDGELFF
size: few
J: TRBJ2-2
D: .
V: TRBV5-4

DNA: TGTGCCAGCAGCTCCGCCGGGCTCTCCTACGAGCAGTACTTC
CDR3: CASSSAGLSYEQYF
size: many
J: TRBJ2-7
D: .
V: TRBV7-8

DNA: TGCAGTGCTACCCTTGGTAGCAATCAGCCCCAGCATTTT
CDR3: CSATLGSNQPQHF
size: many
J: TRBJ1-5
D: .
V: TRBV20-1

DNA: TGTGCCAGCAGCTTAGTTCCTAGCGGGTGGGGCTACGAGCAGTACTTC
CDR3: CASSLVPSGWGYEQYF
size: many
J: TRBJ2-7
D: TRBD2
V: TRBV7-2

DNA: TGTGCCAGCAGCGTCAGCGGGACGGGGGAGAATGAGCAGTTCTTC
CDR3: CASSVSGTGENEQFF
size: many
J: TRBJ2-1
D: TRBD2
V: TRBV9

DNA: TGTGCCAGCAGTTTCCCAGGGACAGATTTACTGTTTTTT
CDR3: CASSFPGTDLLFF
size: many
J: TRBJ1-4
D: TRBD1
V: TRBV28

DNA: TGTGCCAGCAGTTTACCGGGAGGGTACTACGAGCAGTACTTC
CDR3: CASSLPGGYYEQYF
size: few
J: TRBJ2-7
D: TRBD2
V: TRBV28

DNA: TGTGCCAGCAGCCGTGCAGCGGGAGGGCCGGTTCCATACGAGCAGTACTTC
CDR3: CASSRAAGGPVPYEQYF
size: .
J: TRBJ2-7
D: TRBD2
V: TRBV7-8

DNA: TGCAGTGCTAGAGGACTAGCGGGAGCGAGGAATGAGCAGTTCTTC
CDR3: CSARGLAGARNEQFF
size: .
J: TRBJ2-1
D: TRBD2
V: TRBV20-1

DNA: TGTGCCAGCAGTTACTATTCTGCCGGGACACCTAAAACCAAGTACCAAGAGACCCAGTACTTC
CDR3: CASSYYSAGTPKTKYQETQYF
size: .
J: TRBJ2-5
D: .
V: TRBV6-5

DNA: TGTGCCAGCAGTCGCCCGGGGGGTGGCTACACCTTC
CDR3: CASSRPGGGYTF
size: .
J: TRBJ1-2
D: .
V: TRBV7-2

DNA: TGCGCCAGCAGCTTCTGGAGGGGGGGCTCCTACAATGAGCAGTTCTTC
CDR3: CASSFWRGGSYNEQFF
size: many
J: TRBJ2-1
D: .
V: TRBV5-1

DNA: TGTGCCAGCAGTCCCTTGGGCTACGAGCAGTACTTC
CDR3: CASSPLGYEQYF
size: many
J: TRBJ2-7
D: .
V: TRBV28

DNA: TGTGCCAGCAGCTTAGATGGGGGAAACAGGGAGACCCAGTACTTC
CDR3: CASSLDGGNRETQYF
size: many
J: TRBJ2-5
D: .
V: TRBV11-2

DNA: TGTGCCAGCAGCCTATCTGCTAGCGGGACAGGTGAGCAGTTCTTC
CDR3: CASSLSASGTGEQFF
size: many
J: TRBJ2-1
D: .
V: TRBV28

DNA: TGTGCCAGCAGCCCTCCATCTCAAGAGACCCAGTACTTC
CDR3: CASSPPSQETQYF
size: few
J: TRBJ2-5
D: .
V: TRBV7-9

DNA: TGCAGCGTTGGTAAACCTCCAGCGAGGGCAGTCACTGAAGCTTTCTTT
CDR3: CSVGKPPARAVTEAFF
size: few
J: TRBJ1-1
D: .
V: TRBV29-1

DNA: TGCAGCGTTGCCCATGCCCCACGCGATGAGCAGTTCTTC
CDR3: CSVAHAPRDEQFF
size: many
J: TRBJ2-1
D: .
V: TRBV29-1

DNA: TGCAGCGTTGAAGGCGTCGCTAGCGGGATCTACAATGAGCAGTTCTTC
CDR3: CSVEGVASGIYNEQFF
size: few
J: TRBJ2-1
D: TRBD2
V: TRBV29-1

DNA: TGTGCCAGCCGGGACGGGACTAGCACAGATACGCAGTATTTT
CDR3: CASRDGTSTDTQYF
size: many
J: TRBJ2-3
D: .
V: TRBV6-5

DNA: TGCACCGCCCGAGGGGATTATACCTACAATGAGCAGTTCTTC
CDR3: CTARGDYTYNEQFF
size: many
J: TRBJ2-1
D: .
V: TRBV29-1

DNA: TGTGCCAGCCCTGGGGACACCGGGGAGCTGTTTTTT
CDR3: CASPGDTGELFF
size: .
J: TRBJ2-2
D: .
V: TRBV11-1

DNA: TGTGCCAGCAGTTTGGGACAGGTGACTGCCGAGCAGTACTTC
CDR3: CASSLGQVTAEQYF
size: few
J: TRBJ2-7
D: TRBD1
V: TRBV28

DNA: TGTGCCATCAGTGTAGGAAACACTGAAGCTTTCTTT
CDR3: CAISVGNTEAFF
size: few
J: TRBJ1-1
D: .
V: TRBV10-3

DNA: TGTGCCAGCAGCCGAAGCCCAGGGCACAACTACGAGCAGTACTTC
CDR3: CASSRSPGHNYEQYF
size: many
J: TRBJ2-7
D: .
V: TRBV7-2

DNA: TGCAGCGTTGAAACCCAGGGTAACCAAGAGACCCAGTACTTC
CDR3: CSVETQGNQETQYF
size: many
J: TRBJ2-5
D: .
V: TRBV29-1

DNA: TGTGCCAGCAGCCAGGGGGGGTTTCATAATGAGCAGTTCTTC
CDR3: CASSQGGFHNEQFF
size: many
J: TRBJ2-1
D: .
V: TRBV12-3/TRBV12-4

DNA: TGCAGTGCTTTTGCGGGACTCTCTATCTACAATGAGCAGTTCTTC
CDR3: CSAFAGLSIYNEQFF
size: many
J: TRBJ2-1
D: .
V: TRBV20-1

DNA: TGTGCCAGCAGCTTGGGACAGGGTAATTCACCCCTCCACTTT
CDR3: CASSLGQGNSPLHF
size: few
J: TRBJ1-6
D: TRBD1
V: TRBV5-6

DNA: TGTGCCAGCAGTTTCGGGACTAGCGGGAGTAATGAGCAGTTCTTC
CDR3: CASSFGTSGSNEQFF
size: many
J: TRBJ2-1
D: TRBD2
V: TRBV6-2/TRBV6-3

DNA: TGCGCCAGCAGCCGATCGGACAGGGCCTATGGCTACACCTTC
CDR3: CASSRSDRAYGYTF
size: .
J: TRBJ1-2
D: TRBD1
V: TRBV4-3

DNA: TGTGCCAGTTCCCAGGACAGGTCGAACACCGGGGAGCTGTTTTTT
CDR3: CASSQDRSNTGELFF
size: .
J: TRBJ2-2
D: TRBD1
V: TRBV19

DNA: TGTGCCAGCAAAGTGGGCGGAACCTACGAGCAGTACTTC
CDR3: CASKVGGTYEQYF
size: many
J: TRBJ2-7
D: .
V: TRBV12-3/TRBV12-4

DNA: TGTGCCAGCTCACCGGGACAGGGTCCCCAAGAGACCCAGTACTTC
CDR3: CASSPGQGPQETQYF
size: many
J: TRBJ2-5
D: TRBD1
V: TRBV18